One and the same sample provided the 30 T cell receptor beta chains below, sequenced in a study of T cells in localized non-small cell lung cancer. Generated by immunoSEQ multiplex PCR, the TCRdb table keeps only in-frame clones and is missing some. This sample has 48,000 or so clones; 70% to 90% occur once, and the top ten carry over 15%. The specimen was peripheral blood, collected before any cancer treatment. These receptors originate from a male donor at least 60 years old with stage III squamous cell lung carcinoma.

The V call is TRBV7-3, the J call TRBJ2-2; the D gene is possibly TRBD2 (5 bases). CDR1 is SGHTA and CDR2 is FQGTGA in the germline V gene. Trimming removed 8 bases at V and 2 bases at J, with 9 bases between. The CDR3 runs to 13 residues. The DNA for the CDR3 is TGTGCCAGCCGGGAAATTAACACCGGGGAGCTGTTTTTT. The encoded protein is CASREINTGELFF.

CDR3 amino acids: CARSLNGTSGNPDTQYF. Here the CDR3 DNA reads TGTGCCAGAAGCTTGAACGGGACTAGCGGAAACCCAGATACGCAGTATTTT. This sequence joins TRBV5-3 and TRBJ2-3, with 11 bases fitting TRBD2. TRBV5-3 is labeled an ORF, and its function is uncertain. CDR3 length: 17 amino acids. Trimming removed 1 base from V and 4 bases from J; junction bases left unmatched: 8.

A single count supports this clone. This sample also contains other DNA sequences that code for the same CDR3. The chain uses TRBV20-1 and TRBJ2-1; tentative D call: TRBD2 (5 bases). V lost 6 bases and J lost 6, with 9 bases in between. CDR1 is DFQATT, CDR2 SNEGSKA, per germline (reference sequence). This CDR3 is built from 11 residues. The CDR3 coding sequence is TGCAGTGCGAGAACTAGCAATGAGCAGTTCTTC. Protein sequence: CSARTSNEQFF.

The genes are TRBV5-1 and TRBJ1-4, with D unresolved. The CDR3 spans 14 residues. The germline V gene encodes CDR1 SGHRS and CDR2 YFSETQ. V lost 0 bases and J lost 4, with 7 bases in between. DNA for the CDR3: TGCGCCAGCAGCTTGGGTCCATTTAATGAAAAACTGTTTTTT. Encoded protein: CASSLGPFNEKLFF.

The chain couples TRBV6-1 to TRBJ2-5, with 7 nucleotides matching TRBD1. Germline assignment: CDR1 MNHNS and CDR2 SASEGT. There are 16 residues in the CDR3. The J segment lost 2 bases and the V segment lost 3 bases, leaving 9 bases of the junction unmatched. DNA for the CDR3: TGTGCCAGCAGTGAGCTACGGGCAGGGGGTCAAGAGACCCAGTACTTC. Its protein is CASSELRAGGQETQYF.

The genes are TRBV9 and TRBJ2-1, with 9 bases that match TRBD1. This CDR3 is 16 amino acids long. V lost 3 bases and J lost 12; bases outside the gene matches: 16. Per germline, CDR1 SGDLS and CDR2 YYNGEE. The CDR3 loop is CASSGPGQGLVYGQFF. The DNA of the CDR3 is TGTGCCAGCAGCGGCCCGGGACAGGGCCTCGTATATGGGCAGTTCTTC.

The V and J genes are TRBV28 and TRBJ2-7, with TRBD2 matching over 7 bases. V lost 5 bases and J lost 3; bases outside the gene matches: 10. Germline assignment: CDR1 MDHEN and CDR2 SYDVKM. The CDR3 loop spans 15 amino acids. CDR3 residues: CASSLGGVFNYEQYF. The CDR3, as DNA: TGTGCCAGCAGTCTTGGGGGGGTCTTCAACTACGAGCAGTACTTC.

This clone was detected only once. V is TRBV6-1 and J is TRBJ1-1; D gene uncertain. Trimming left V 8 bases short and J 0 bases short, with 10 bases between. The CDR3 spans 13 residues. Germline values: CDR1 MNHNS, CDR2 SASEGT. The CDR3, as DNA: TGTGCCAGCTTGTCGGCTATGAACACTGAAGCTTTCTTT. It encodes CASLSAMNTEAFF.

The J gene is TRBJ1-2, the V gene TRBV6-1; D is possibly TRBD1 (5 bases). This CDR3 comprises 13 residues. The V gene's germline CDR1 is MNHNS and CDR2 SASEGT. Between the trimmed V and J ends, which lost 4 bases and 4 bases, there was a span of 10 bases. The CDR3 here is CASSVDSIYGYTF. As DNA, the CDR3 is TGTGCCAGCAGTGTCGACAGCATCTATGGCTACACCTTC.

This chain links TRBV19 with TRBJ1-2, with TRBD1 as a possible D gene (6 bases). The CDR3 runs 17 residues. V lost 7 bases, J lost 1 base, and 22 bases lay in between. Germline V CDR1 and CDR2: LNHDA, SQIVND (reference sequence). CDR3 bases: TGTGCCAGTATCCCAGGATGGGGCACAGGGAATAACTATGGCTACACCTTC. This encodes CASIPGWGTGNNYGYTF.

The chain has TRBV5-4 and TRBJ2-1; TRBD2 matches at 10 bases. This CDR3 comprises 15 residues. CDR1 and CDR2 from the germline V gene are SGHNT and YYREEE (reference sequence). V trimming: 1 base; J trimming: 8 bases; junction bases outside the gene matches: 6. Here the CDR3 DNA reads TGTGCCAGCAGCTTGTCTAGCGGGAGTCAAGATGAGCAGTTCTTC. Protein product: CASSLSSGSQDEQFF.

This clone has only one observation. The chain combines TRBV11-2 with TRBJ2-1; D remains ambiguous. This CDR3 has 14 amino acids. Per the germline V gene, CDR1 is SGHAT and CDR2 is FQNNGV. The V end was cut by 0 bases, the J end by 8 bases, with 11 bases between. In DNA form, the CDR3 reads TGTGCCAGCAGCTTAGACCCCGGGTTTGATGAGCAGTTCTTC. It yields the protein CASSLDPGFDEQFF.

This rearrangement joins TRBV28 to TRBJ1-2, with D perhaps TRBD1 (5 bases). Per germline, CDR1 MDHEN and CDR2 SYDVKM. The germline V and J ends were trimmed by 1 base and 5 bases, with 14 bases remaining between them. The length of the CDR3 is 15 residues. The DNA for the CDR3 is TGTGCCAGCAGTTTATACACCCTCAAGGGGTATGGCTACACCTTC. This codes for CASSLYTLKGYGYTF.

This rearrangement joins TRBV7-9 to TRBJ2-4; D might be TRBD1 (6 bases). V lost 3 bases, J lost 4 bases, and 13 bases lay in between. CDR1 is SEHNR, CDR2 FQNEAQ, per germline (reference sequence). The CDR3 loop spans 15 amino acids. The CDR3 is CASSFHRDTKNIQYF. The CDR3 DNA follows: TGTGCCAGCAGCTTTCACCGGGACACGAAAAACATTCAGTACTTC.

This clone was observed a handful of times. V gene TRBV30 combines with J gene TRBJ1-1; D unresolved. This CDR3 spans 11 amino acids. Germline CDR1 GTSNPN, CDR2 SVGIG (reference sequence). The V end lost 4 bases, the J end lost 10 bases, and 13 bases lay between the germline ends. The DNA of the CDR3 is TGTGCCTGGACTCCCCGGGAGGGAGCTTTCTTT. It codes for CAWTPREGAFF.

This rearrangement joins TRBV29-1 to TRBJ1-1, with 11 bases matching TRBD1. This CDR3 region has 16 residues. Trimming at V came to 3 bases and at J to 5 bases, leaving 11 bases not matched to a gene. Germline-derived CDR1 and CDR2 are SQVTM and ANQGSEA. The chain's CDR3 is CSVEPGQGVMWTEAFF. The CDR3 DNA reads as TGCAGCGTTGAGCCGGGACAGGGGGTGATGTGGACTGAAGCTTTCTTT.

The chain couples TRBV28 to TRBJ2-3; TRBD2 matches 7 bases. Germline assignment: CDR1 MDHEN and CDR2 SYDVKM. Germline trimming cut 2 bases from V and 11 bases from J; bases unmatched to any gene: 4. The CDR3 has 12 amino acids. The CDR3 is CASSLMSGEQYF. CDR3 DNA: TGTGCCAGCAGTTTAATGAGCGGGGAGCAGTATTTT.

This chain links TRBV10-3 with TRBJ1-5, with D perhaps TRBD1 (6 bases). CDR1 and CDR2 (germline): ENHRY, SYGVKD. Trimming shortened V by 3 bases and J by 5 bases, and 14 bases separated the two germline ends. CDR3 length: 15 amino acids. As DNA, the CDR3 is TGTGCCATCAGTGAATACAGGGAAGGGGATCAGCCCCAGCATTTT. It yields the protein CAISEYREGDQPQHF.

The chain recombines TRBV10-3 with TRBJ2-3; 11 bases fit TRBD2. The ends lost 6 bases at V and 3 bases at J; junction bases unmatched: 5. CDR3 size: 15 residues. Germline lookup yields CDR1 ENHRY and CDR2 SYGVKD. The CDR3 loop reads CAIRGTSGRTDTQYF. The CDR3 DNA sequence: TGTGCCATCAGGGGGACTAGCGGCAGAACAGATACGCAGTATTTT.

This chain connects TRBV7-9 to TRBJ2-2, with D tentatively TRBD1 (8 bases). Germline V CDR1 and CDR2: SEHNR, FQNEAQ (reference sequence). V was clipped by 4 bases and J by 3 bases, with 18 bases between them. This CDR3 is built from 17 residues. This CDR3 is CASSYPTGGEDTGELFF. CDR3 nucleotides: TGTGCCAGCAGCTACCCAACAGGGGGGGAGGACACCGGGGAGCTGTTTTTT.

J is TRBJ2-3 and V is TRBV2, with TRBD1 identical over 9 bases. This CDR3 region has 14 residues. Unmatched junction bases numbered 7, after V lost 5 bases and J lost 7 bases. The germline gives CDR1 SNHLY, CDR2 FYNNEI. CDR3 protein: CASSIQGAENTQYF. The CDR3 nucleotides read TGTGCCAGCAGTATACAGGGGGCGGAAAATACGCAGTATTTT.

The chain has TRBV6-5 and TRBJ1-2, with D unresolved. Germline V gene sequence: CDR1 MNHEY, CDR2 SVGAGI. V lost 6 bases and J lost 4, with 12 bases in between. CDR3 length: 13 residues. The CDR3, as DNA: TGTGCCAGCAGCTCCGGTGAGGGCTATGGCTACACCTTC. This translates into CASSSGEGYGYTF.

The chain has TRBV12-2 and TRBJ2-4; TRBD2 was called by the table and not checked on the DNA. TRBV12-2 has pseudogene status. The CDR3 sequence is 16 residues long. The CDR3 region is CASRLENCGTKNIQYF. In DNA form, the CDR3 reads TGTGCAAGTCGCTTAGAAAACTGCGGGACCAAAAACATTCAGTACTTC.

The chain combines TRBV7-3 with TRBJ2-5, with a tentative D call TRBD2 (7 bases). V shed 3 bases and J shed 5 bases, with 19 bases lying between them. This CDR3 comprises 16 residues. The germline CDR1 and CDR2 sequences are SGHTA and FQGTGA. CDR3 residues: CASSLGSGGSRETQYF. The DNA of the CDR3 is TGTGCCAGCAGCTTGGGGTCGGGGGGCAGCCGGGAGACCCAGTACTTC.

This chain uses TRBV5-5 with TRBJ2-7; D is unresolved. V was clipped by 0 bases and J by 7 bases, with 8 bases between them. Germline V CDR1 and CDR2: SGHKS, YYEKEE (reference sequence). The CDR3 sequence is 12 residues long. CDR3 region: CASSLDSWEQYF. CDR3 sequence (DNA): TGTGCCAGCAGCTTGGACTCGTGGGAGCAGTACTTC.

The chain recombines TRBV6-1 with TRBJ1-3, with 9 bases identical to TRBD1. After removal of 6 bases from V and 8 bases from J, the junction contained 5 bases not matched to a gene. Germline CDR1 is MNHNS and CDR2 is SASEGT. The CDR3 spans 13 residues. The CDR3 protein is CASRPGQGYTIYF. CDR3 DNA: TGTGCCAGCAGACCGGGACAGGGATACACCATATATTTT.

This chain connects TRBV4-1 to TRBJ2-6; unclear D gene. Per germline, CDR1 MGHRA and CDR2 YSYEKL. CDR3 length: 14 amino acids. Trimming left V 3 bases short and J 0 bases short, with 3 bases between. CDR3 residues: CASSHASGANVLTF. The CDR3 DNA reads as TGCGCCAGCAGCCACGCCTCTGGGGCCAACGTCCTGACTTTC.

The chain employs TRBV2 and TRBJ2-2, with D unresolved. V lost 2 bases, J lost 2 bases, and 9 bases lay in between. This CDR3 has 15 residues. Germline lookup yields CDR1 SNHLY and CDR2 FYNNEI. In DNA, the CDR3 is TGTGCCAGCAGTGAAAGGCCGGTAAACACCGGGGAGCTGTTTTTT. The encoded protein is CASSERPVNTGELFF.

The V call is TRBV19, the J call TRBJ1-1; possibly TRBD1 for D (6 bases). The CDR3 is 14 residues long. Germline V gives CDR1 LNHDA, CDR2 SQIVND (reference sequence). The V and J ends lost 4 bases and 5 bases respectively, with 14 bases between them. Written as DNA, the CDR3 is TGTGCCAGTAGTACCCAGACAGGATGGACTGAAGCTTTCTTT. Translation gives CASSTQTGWTEAFF. Full variable domain (remainder filled in from reference TRBV19 and TRBJ1-1): DGGITQSPKYLFRKEGQNVTLSCEQNLNHDAMYWYRQDPGQGLRLIYYSQIVNDFQKGDIAEGYSVSREKKESFPLTVTSAQKNPTAFYLCASSTQTGWTEAFFGQGTRLTVV.

The rearrangement uses TRBV6-5 and TRBJ2-7; 9 bases line up with TRBD1. Germline-derived CDR1 and CDR2 are MNHEY and SVGAGI. There are 15 residues in the CDR3. The V segment lost 3 bases and the J segment 2 bases; nucleotides outside the gene matches: 5. CDR3 DNA sequence: TGTGCCAGCAGTTATGCGGGACAGGGTACCTACGAGCAGTACTTC. Its translation: CASSYAGQGTYEQYF.